This is a list of T cell receptor beta chains from one sample in a study of T-cell reconstitution after alpha-beta-depleted transplantation in children. TCRdb reprocessed the PCR reads with MiXCR, giving one entry per CDR3 protein. The sample yields over 550,000 distinct CDR3 sequences, roughly 10% seen once. The material was PBMCs from the stem cell graft donor, obtained from the stem cell graft. These receptors originate from a human donor who donated a stem cell graft to a child with acute myeloid leukemia. Each CDR3 is given with its conserved first and last residue. A D gene is named only where the DNA matches it firmly. Size tells how often a clone was seen (once, few, many) or the class of an expanded clone, and some rows leave it out.

j_call,v_call,d_call,clone_size,cdr3_aa,cdr3_nt
TRBJ2-1,TRBV29-1,TRBD1,many,CSVRQGDEQFF,TGCAGCGTTCGACAGGGGGACGAGCAGTTCTTC
TRBJ2-1,TRBV7-2,NA,few,CASSLALVTIPLNEQFF,TGTGCCAGCAGCTTAGCGCTAGTAACGATCCCCCTCAATGAGCAGTTCTTC
TRBJ2-7,TRBV20-1,NA,many,CSASTLEQYF,TGCAGTGCTAGCACATTGGAGCAGTACTTC
TRBJ2-7,TRBV4-2,NA,NA,CASSTTFMGGANTYEQYF,TGTGCCAGCAGCACAACGTTTATGGGCGGGGCGAATACCTACGAGCAGTACTTC
TRBJ2-1,TRBV20-1,NA,many,CSASGRTIRSPLGNEQFF,TGCAGTGCTAGCGGGCGGACTATTCGATCTCCCTTAGGGAATGAGCAGTTCTTC
TRBJ2-1,TRBV4-2,TRBD2,few,CASSQGPGGIDEQFF,TGTGCCAGCAGCCAGGGCCCGGGGGGGATTGATGAGCAGTTCTTC
TRBJ2-1,TRBV7-9,TRBD2,many,CASSLPGLAGYNEQFF,TGTGCCAGCAGCCTCCCGGGACTAGCGGGTTACAATGAGCAGTTCTTC
TRBJ2-5,TRBV11-2,NA,NA,CASSLETGARETQYF,TGTGCCAGCAGCTTGGAGACGGGAGCCAGGGAGACCCAGTACTTC
TRBJ2-2,TRBV20-1,TRBD2,NA,CSAGGGRGTGELFF,TGCAGTGCTGGCGGTGGGAGGGGAACCGGGGAGCTGTTTTTT
TRBJ1-3,TRBV14,NA,NA,CASSPRQGGSGNTIYF,TGTGCCAGCAGCCCGCGACAAGGTGGCTCTGGAAACACCATATATTTT
TRBJ2-7,TRBV3-1,NA,few,CASSQSWGPSYEQYF,TGTGCCAGCAGCCAGAGCTGGGGGCCCTCCTACGAGCAGTACTTC
TRBJ1-1,TRBV18,TRBD1,NA,CASSGRQGEAFF,TGTGCCAGCTCAGGAAGACAGGGCGAAGCTTTCTTT
TRBJ2-1,TRBV29-1,NA,many,CSVGSGGNEQFF,TGCAGCGTTGGCTCTGGGGGGAATGAGCAGTTCTTC
TRBJ2-5,TRBV12-3/TRBV12-4,TRBD2,many,CASSFPPAGGWETQYF,TGTGCCAGCAGTTTCCCCCCAGCGGGAGGGTGGGAGACCCAGTACTTC
TRBJ1-5,TRBV20-1,NA,NA,CSARVGGSNQPQHF,TGCAGTGCTAGGGTCGGCGGGAGCAATCAGCCCCAGCATTTT
TRBJ2-1,TRBV29-1,TRBD2,few,CSVKQRESYNEQFF,TGCAGCGTTAAACAGCGGGAGTCCTACAATGAGCAGTTCTTC
TRBJ1-1,TRBV4-3,NA,few,CASSQRTTMNTEAFF,TGCGCCAGCAGCCAACGGACCACAATGAACACTGAAGCTTTCTTT
TRBJ2-2,TRBV12-3/TRBV12-4,TRBD2,many,CASRGDYYTGELFF,TGTGCCAGCAGGGGGGACTATTACACCGGGGAGCTGTTTTTT
TRBJ2-3,TRBV20-1,TRBD1,few,CSATPTGTGGIDTQYF,TGCAGTGCTACCCCCACCGGGACAGGGGGGATAGATACGCAGTATTTT
TRBJ2-7,TRBV7-3,TRBD2,few,CASSSAQTSGMRNEQYF,TGTGCCAGCAGCTCCGCCCAGACTAGCGGGATGAGGAACGAGCAGTACTTC
TRBJ2-1,TRBV4-3,NA,few,CASSQDGGGGSYNEQFF,TGCGCCAGCAGCCAAGATGGGGGGGGCGGGAGCTACAATGAGCAGTTCTTC
TRBJ2-2,TRBV30,NA,many,CAWSVRASYTGELFF,TGTGCCTGGAGTGTACGCGCGTCCTACACCGGGGAGCTGTTTTTT
TRBJ1-1,TRBV3-1,NA,NA,CASSHPTVNTEAFF,TGTGCCAGCAGCCACCCGACAGTGAACACTGAAGCTTTCTTT
TRBJ2-1,TRBV4-2,TRBD2,NA,CASSQELANYNEQFF,TGTGCCAGCAGCCAAGAACTAGCGAATTACAATGAGCAGTTCTTC
TRBJ1-2,TRBV6-1,TRBD1,few,CASTDRTGFREGYTF,TGTGCCAGCACGGATAGGACAGGGTTCAGAGAGGGCTACACCTTC
TRBJ1-6,TRBV14,NA,many,CAATGLGGSPLHF,TGTGCCGCTACAGGGTTAGGTGGATCACCCCTCCACTTT
TRBJ2-2,TRBV9,NA,NA,CASSAERGVANTGELFF,TGTGCCAGCAGCGCCGAACGAGGGGTGGCGAACACCGGGGAGCTGTTTTTT
TRBJ2-7,TRBV29-1,NA,many,CSVVKEGLYEQYF,TGCAGCGTTGTAAAGGAGGGCCTTTACGAGCAGTACTTC
TRBJ2-1,TRBV27,TRBD2,NA,CASSRTSGRLSSYNEQFF,TGTGCCAGCAGCCGCACTAGCGGGAGGCTGAGCTCCTACAATGAGCAGTTCTTC
TRBJ2-1,TRBV24-1,NA,many,CATSDLSASSFYEQFF,TGTGCCACCAGTGATTTGTCCGCCTCGAGTTTCTATGAGCAGTTCTTC
TRBJ2-1,TRBV20-1,NA,few,CSASGLGEQFF,TGCAGTGCTAGTGGCCTAGGTGAGCAGTTCTTC
TRBJ2-1,TRBV4-1,NA,many,CASSQGDTGAYNEQFF,TGCGCCAGCAGCCAAGGGGACACGGGAGCCTACAATGAGCAGTTCTTC